This T cell receptor beta chain was sequenced in a study of shared clonotypes between healthy human individuals. The V and J ends lost 0 bases and 6 bases respectively, with 12 bases between them. The CDR3 totals 15 residues. The germline V gene encodes CDR1 SGDLS and CDR2 YYNGEE. This clone appeared a single time. Clones were read by immunoSEQ multiplex PCR, and TCRdb kept only the in-frame ones, dropping some. The table shows about 2.3 million clones, with more than 85% occurring only once. The source is a man between 18 and 35 years old in good health. Some clones in this sample may be carry-over from other donors' samples. The rearrangement uses TRBV9 and TRBJ1-4, with D perhaps matching TRBD1 (5 bases). The sample consisted of naive CD4+ T cells from PBMCs. Noted subset: CD45RA+ positively selected. The CDR3 loop is CASSVATGGYEKLFF. In DNA, the CDR3 is TGTGCCAGCAGCGTAGCTACGGGGGGGTATGAAAAACTGTTTTTT.